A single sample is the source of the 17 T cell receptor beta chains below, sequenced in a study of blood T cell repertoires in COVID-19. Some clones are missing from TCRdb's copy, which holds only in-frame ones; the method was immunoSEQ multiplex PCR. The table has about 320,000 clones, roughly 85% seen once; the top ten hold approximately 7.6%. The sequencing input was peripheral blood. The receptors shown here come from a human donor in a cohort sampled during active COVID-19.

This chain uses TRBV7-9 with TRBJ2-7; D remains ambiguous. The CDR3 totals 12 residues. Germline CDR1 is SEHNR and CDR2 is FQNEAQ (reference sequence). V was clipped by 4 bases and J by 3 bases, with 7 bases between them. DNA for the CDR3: TGTGCCAGCAGCTCCCCAGGCTACGAGCAGTACTTC. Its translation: CASSSPGYEQYF.

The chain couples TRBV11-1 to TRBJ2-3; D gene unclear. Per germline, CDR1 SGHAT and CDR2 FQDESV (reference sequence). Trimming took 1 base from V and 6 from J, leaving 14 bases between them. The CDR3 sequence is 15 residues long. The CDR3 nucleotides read TGTGCCAGCAGCTTAGACCAGCGTGCAATTGATACGCAGTATTTT. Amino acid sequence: CASSLDQRAIDTQYF.

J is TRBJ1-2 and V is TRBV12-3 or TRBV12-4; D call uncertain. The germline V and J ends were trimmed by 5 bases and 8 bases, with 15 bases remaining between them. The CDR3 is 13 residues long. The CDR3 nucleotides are TGTGCCAGCAGTGTCCAAGGCATCAGGGGCTACACCTTC. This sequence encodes CASSVQGIRGYTF.

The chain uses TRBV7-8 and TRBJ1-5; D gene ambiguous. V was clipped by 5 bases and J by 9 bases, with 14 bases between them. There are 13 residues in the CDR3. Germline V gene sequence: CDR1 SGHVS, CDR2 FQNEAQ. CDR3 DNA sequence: TGTGCCAGCAGCCCAGCAGCTAGAGGGCCCCAGCATTTT. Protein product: CASSPAARGPQHF.

The CDR3 bases are TGTGCCAGCAGGGGCCGTGACGAGCAGTACTTC. Its protein is CASRGRDEQYF. The V gene is TRBV6-5, the J gene TRBJ2-7; no reliable D call. Germline-derived CDR1 and CDR2 are MNHEY and SVGAGI. The CDR3 runs to 11 residues. V was cut by 6 bases and J by 5 bases, with 8 bases left in between.

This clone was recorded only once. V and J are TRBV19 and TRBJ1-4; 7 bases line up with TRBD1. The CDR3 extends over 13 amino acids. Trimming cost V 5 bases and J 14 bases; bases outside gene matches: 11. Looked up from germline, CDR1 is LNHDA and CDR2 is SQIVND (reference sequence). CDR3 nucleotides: TGTGCCAGTAGTGCAACTTATCAAGGGGGCCTGTTTTTT. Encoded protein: CASSATYQGGLFF.

This CDR3 reads CASSPGHLDTQYF. CDR3 coding DNA: TGTGCCAGCAGTCCAGGACATTTGGATACGCAGTATTTT. V gene TRBV12-3 or TRBV12-4 combines with J gene TRBJ2-3; TRBD1 is a possible D gene (5 bases). The length of the CDR3 is 13 residues. With 5 bases removed from V and 6 bases from J, the gap between germline ends came to 12 bases.

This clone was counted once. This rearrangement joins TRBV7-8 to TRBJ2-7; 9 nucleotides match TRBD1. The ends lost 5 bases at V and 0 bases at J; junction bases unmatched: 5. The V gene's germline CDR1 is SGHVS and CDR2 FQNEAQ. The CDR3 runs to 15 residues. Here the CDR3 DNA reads TGTGCCAGCAGCCCACCGGGACAGGGCTCCTACGAGCAGTACTTC. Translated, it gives CASSPPGQGSYEQYF.

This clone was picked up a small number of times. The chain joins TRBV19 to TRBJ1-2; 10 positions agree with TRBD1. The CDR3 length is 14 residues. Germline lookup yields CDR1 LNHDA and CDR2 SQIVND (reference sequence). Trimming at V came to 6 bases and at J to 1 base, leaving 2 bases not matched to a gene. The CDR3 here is CASRGTGVNYGYTF. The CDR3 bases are TGTGCCAGTAGAGGGACAGGGGTTAACTATGGCTACACCTTC.

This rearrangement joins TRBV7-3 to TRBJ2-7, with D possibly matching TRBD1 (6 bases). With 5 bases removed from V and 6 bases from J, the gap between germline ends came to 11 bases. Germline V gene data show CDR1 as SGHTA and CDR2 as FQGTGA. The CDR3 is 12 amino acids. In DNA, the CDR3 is TGTGCCAGCAGCGCCAGGGGAACCGAGCAGTACTTC. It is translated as CASSARGTEQYF.

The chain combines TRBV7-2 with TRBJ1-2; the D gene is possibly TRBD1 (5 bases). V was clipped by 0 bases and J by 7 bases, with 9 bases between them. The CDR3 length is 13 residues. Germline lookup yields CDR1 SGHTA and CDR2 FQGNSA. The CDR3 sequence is CASSLASRAGYTF. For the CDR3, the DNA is TGTGCCAGCAGCTTAGCGTCCAGGGCTGGCTACACCTTC.

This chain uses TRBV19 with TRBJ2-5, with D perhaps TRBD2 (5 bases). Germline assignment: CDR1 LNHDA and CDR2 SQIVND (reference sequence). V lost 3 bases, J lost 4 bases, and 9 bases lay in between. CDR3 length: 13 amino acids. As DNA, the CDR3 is TGTGCCAGTAGTATCGGGGAGCCAGAGACCCAGTACTTC. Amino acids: CASSIGEPETQYF.

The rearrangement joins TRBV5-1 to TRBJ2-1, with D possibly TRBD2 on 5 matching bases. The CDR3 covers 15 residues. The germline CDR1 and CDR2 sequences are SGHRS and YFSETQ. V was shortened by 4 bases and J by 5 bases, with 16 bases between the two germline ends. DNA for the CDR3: TGCGCCAGCAGCCTCCTCCCGGGGAACAACAATGAGCAGTTCTTC. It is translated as CASSLLPGNNNEQFF.

As DNA, the CDR3 is TGTGCCAGCAGCCAGGGGGCCTCTGGAAACACCATATATTTT. Translating it yields CASSQGASGNTIYF. V is TRBV9 and J is TRBJ1-3; 8 nucleotides align to TRBD1. Trimming cost V 4 bases and J 0 bases; bases outside gene matches: 0. There are 14 residues in the CDR3. Germline V gives CDR1 SGDLS, CDR2 YYNGEE.

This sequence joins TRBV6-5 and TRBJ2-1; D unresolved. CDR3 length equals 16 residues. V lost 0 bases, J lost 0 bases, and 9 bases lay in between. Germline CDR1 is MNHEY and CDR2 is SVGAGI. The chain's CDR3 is CASSYSGSSSYNEQFF. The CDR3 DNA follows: TGTGCCAGCAGTTACTCCGGGTCGAGCTCCTACAATGAGCAGTTCTTC.

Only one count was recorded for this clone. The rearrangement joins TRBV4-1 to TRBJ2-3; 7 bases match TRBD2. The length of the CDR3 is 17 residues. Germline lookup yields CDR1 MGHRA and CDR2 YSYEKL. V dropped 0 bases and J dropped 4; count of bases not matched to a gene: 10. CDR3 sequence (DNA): TGCGCCAGCAGCCAAGATGGGGGGGTTGGGTCATCAGATACGCAGTATTTT. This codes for CASSQDGGVGSSDTQYF.

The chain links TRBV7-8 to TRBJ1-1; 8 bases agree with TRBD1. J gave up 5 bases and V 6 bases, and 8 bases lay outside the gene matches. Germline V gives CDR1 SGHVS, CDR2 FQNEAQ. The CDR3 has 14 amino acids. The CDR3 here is CASRPDRGYTEAFF. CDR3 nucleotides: TGTGCCAGCAGACCCGACAGGGGTTATACTGAAGCTTTCTTT. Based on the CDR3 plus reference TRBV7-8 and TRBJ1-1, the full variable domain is GAGVSQSPRYKVAKRGQDVALRCDPISGHVSLFWYQQALGQGPEFLTYFQNEAQLDKSGLPSDRFFAERPEGSVSTLKIQRTQQEDSAVYLCASRPDRGYTEAFFGQGTRLTVV.